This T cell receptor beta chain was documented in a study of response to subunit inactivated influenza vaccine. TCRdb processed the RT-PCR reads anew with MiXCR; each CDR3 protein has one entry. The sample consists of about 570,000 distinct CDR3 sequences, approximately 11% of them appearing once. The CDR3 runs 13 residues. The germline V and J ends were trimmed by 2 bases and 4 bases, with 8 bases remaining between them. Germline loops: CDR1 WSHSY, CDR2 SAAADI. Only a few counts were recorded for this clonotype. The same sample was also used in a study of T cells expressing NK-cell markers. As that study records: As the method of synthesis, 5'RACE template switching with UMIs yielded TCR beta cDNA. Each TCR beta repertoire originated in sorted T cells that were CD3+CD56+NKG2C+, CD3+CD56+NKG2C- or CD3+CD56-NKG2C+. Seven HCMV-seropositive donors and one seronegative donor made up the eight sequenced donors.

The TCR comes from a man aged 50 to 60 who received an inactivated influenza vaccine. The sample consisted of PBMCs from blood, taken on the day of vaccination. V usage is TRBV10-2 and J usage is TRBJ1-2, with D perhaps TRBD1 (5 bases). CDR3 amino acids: CASSEEGTYGYTF. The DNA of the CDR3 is TGCGCCAGCAGTGAGGAGGGGACCTATGGCTACACCTTC.